This is a list of T cell receptor beta chains from one sample in a study of blood T cell repertoires in COVID-19. The repertoire was sequenced with immunoSEQ multiplex PCR; TCRdb's copy has only in-frame clones and lacks some. This table holds approximately 100,000 clones, approximately 89% found once. Material: peripheral blood. The receptors originated from a woman aged 25 to 39 with acute or convalescent COVID-19. Both conserved end residues are part of each CDR3. The D gene is left open where the match is weak. Where a row states a size, it is once, few, many or the class of an expanded clone; other rows omit it.

V: TRBV14
size: once
J: TRBJ2-5
D: -
CDR3: CASSGTDPYQETQYF
DNA: TGTGCCAGCAGCGGGACTGACCCGTACCAAGAGACCCAGTACTTC

V: TRBV7-8
size: -
J: TRBJ1-5
D: -
CDR3: CASSLGLGGNQPQHF
DNA: TGTGCCAGCAGCTTAGGCCTAGGGGGCAATCAGCCCCAGCATTTT

V: TRBV4-1
size: -
J: TRBJ1-2
D: -
CDR3: CASSHAGDLDYGYTF
DNA: TGCGCCAGCAGCCATGCCGGGGATTTGGATTATGGCTACACCTTC

V: TRBV4-1
size: -
J: TRBJ1-4
D: -
CDR3: CASSHPPALKNGEDEKLFF
DNA: TGCGCCAGCAGCCACCCCCCGGCGCTTAAGAATGGAGAGGATGAAAAACTGTTTTTT

V: TRBV5-1
size: -
J: TRBJ2-5
D: -
CDR3: CASSLALAFQETQYF
DNA: TGCGCCAGCAGCTTGGCGCTAGCCTTCCAAGAGACCCAGTACTTC

V: TRBV28
size: -
J: TRBJ2-3
D: -
CDR3: CASSWGHLPPYTDTQYF
DNA: TGTGCCAGCAGTTGGGGCCACTTACCACCATACACAGATACGCAGTATTTT

V: TRBV7-8
size: few
J: TRBJ1-5
D: -
CDR3: CASSLGGDQPQHF
DNA: TGTGCCAGCAGCTTAGGGGGGGATCAGCCCCAGCATTTT

V: TRBV5-1
size: -
J: TRBJ2-3
D: TRBD1
CDR3: CASSLETGGDTQYF
DNA: TGCGCCAGCAGCTTGGAAACAGGGGGAGATACGCAGTATTTT

V: TRBV10-2
size: -
J: TRBJ1-6
D: TRBD1
CDR3: CASSLTGTGSSPLHF
DNA: TGCGCCAGCAGCCTTACCGGGACAGGGTCTTCACCCCTCCACTTT

V: TRBV11-3
size: -
J: TRBJ1-4
D: TRBD1
CDR3: CASSSWTGDGEKLFF
DNA: TGTGCCAGCAGCTCGTGGACAGGGGATGGCGAAAAACTGTTTTTT

V: TRBV28
size: -
J: TRBJ2-3
D: TRBD1
CDR3: CASSEGQGATDTQYF
DNA: TGTGCCAGCAGTGAAGGACAGGGCGCTACAGATACGCAGTATTTT

V: TRBV28
size: -
J: TRBJ1-2
D: TRBD1
CDR3: CASSLSRDRALRDYGYTF
DNA: TGTGCCAGCAGCCTGTCCCGGGACAGGGCTCTAAGGGACTATGGCTACACCTTC

V: TRBV19
size: once
J: TRBJ2-7
D: -
CDR3: CASSPAAEAYEQYF
DNA: TGTGCCAGTAGTCCAGCGGCAGAAGCCTACGAGCAGTACTTC

V: TRBV5-8
size: -
J: TRBJ1-5
D: TRBD1
CDR3: CASSIPGQGSQPQHF
DNA: TGTGCCAGCAGCATCCCGGGACAGGGGAGTCAGCCCCAGCATTTT